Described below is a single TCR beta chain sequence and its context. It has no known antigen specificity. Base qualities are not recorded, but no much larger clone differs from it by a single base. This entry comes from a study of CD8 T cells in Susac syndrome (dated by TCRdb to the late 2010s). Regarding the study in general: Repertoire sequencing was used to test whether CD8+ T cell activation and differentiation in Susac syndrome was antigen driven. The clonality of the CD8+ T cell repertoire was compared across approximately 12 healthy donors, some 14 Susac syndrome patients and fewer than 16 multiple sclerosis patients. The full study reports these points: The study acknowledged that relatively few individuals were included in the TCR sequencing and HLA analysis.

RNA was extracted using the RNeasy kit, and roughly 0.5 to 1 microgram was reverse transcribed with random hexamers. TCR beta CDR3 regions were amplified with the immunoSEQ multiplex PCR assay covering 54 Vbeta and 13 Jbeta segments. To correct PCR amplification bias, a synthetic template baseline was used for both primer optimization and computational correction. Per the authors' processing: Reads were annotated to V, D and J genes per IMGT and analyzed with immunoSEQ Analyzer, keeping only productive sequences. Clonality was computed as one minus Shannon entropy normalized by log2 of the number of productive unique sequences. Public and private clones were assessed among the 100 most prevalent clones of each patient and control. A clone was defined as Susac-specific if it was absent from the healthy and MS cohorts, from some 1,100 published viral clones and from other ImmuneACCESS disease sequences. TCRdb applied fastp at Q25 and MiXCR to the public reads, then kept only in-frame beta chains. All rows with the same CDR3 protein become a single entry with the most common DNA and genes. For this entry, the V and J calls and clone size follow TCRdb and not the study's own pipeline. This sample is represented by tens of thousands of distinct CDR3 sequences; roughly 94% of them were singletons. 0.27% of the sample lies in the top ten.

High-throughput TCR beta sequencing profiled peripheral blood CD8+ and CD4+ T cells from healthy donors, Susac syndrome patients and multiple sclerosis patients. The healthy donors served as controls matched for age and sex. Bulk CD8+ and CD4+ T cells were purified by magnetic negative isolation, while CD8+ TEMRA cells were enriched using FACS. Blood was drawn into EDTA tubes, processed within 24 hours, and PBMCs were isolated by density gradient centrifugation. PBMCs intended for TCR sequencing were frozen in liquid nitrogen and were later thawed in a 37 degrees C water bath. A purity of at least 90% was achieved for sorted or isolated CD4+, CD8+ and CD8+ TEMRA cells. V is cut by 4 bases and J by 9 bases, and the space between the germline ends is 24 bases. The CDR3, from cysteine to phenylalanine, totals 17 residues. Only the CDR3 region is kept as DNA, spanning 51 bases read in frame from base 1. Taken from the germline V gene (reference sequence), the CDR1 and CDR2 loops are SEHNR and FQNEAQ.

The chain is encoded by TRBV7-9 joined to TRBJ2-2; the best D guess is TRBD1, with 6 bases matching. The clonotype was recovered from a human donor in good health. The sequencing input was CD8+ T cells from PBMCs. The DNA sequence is TGTGCCAGCAGCTCTGGCCCCGGGACACGTCAGGATAGGGAGCTGTTTTTT. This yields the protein CASSSGPGTRQDRELFF.